Listed below are T cell receptor beta chains from one sample, sequenced in a study of T cell repertoires in cytomegalovirus infection. From the reads, TCRdb called clonotypes with MiXCR, one entry per CDR3 protein. The sample yields hundreds of thousands of distinct CDR3 sequences, approximately 32% seen once. These receptors lack a known antigen. The sequences come from cultured CD8+ T cells from PBMCs, collected from culture after CMV antigen stimulation. The receptors come from a human donor in good health (CMV status not recorded). Some clones in this sample may be carry-over from other donors' samples. Both conserved end residues are part of each CDR3. Each record gives: CDR3 length, J gene, clone size, V gene, D gene, CDR3 protein, CDR3 DNA. The D gene is left open where the match is weak. The size field is filled for only some rows; it gives once, few, many or a size class.

>10|TRBJ1-1|many|TRBV19|NA
CASRDTEAFF
TGTGCCAGCAGGGACACTGAAGCTTTCTTT
>13|TRBJ2-2|NA|TRBV12-3/TRBV12-4|NA
CASSLDRAGGLFF
TGTGCCAGCAGTTTAGACAGGGCCGGGGGGCTGTTTTTT
>17|TRBJ1-5|many|TRBV6-1|TRBD1
CASSSHRGLYSNQPQHF
TGTGCCAGCAGCTCACACAGGGGATTATATAGCAATCAGCCCCAGCATTTT
>17|TRBJ2-2|NA|TRBV4-1|NA
CASSQSWGGVNTGELFF
TGCGCCAGCAGCCAATCTTGGGGCGGGGTGAACACCGGGGAGCTGTTTTTT
>14|TRBJ2-7|few|TRBV19|TRBD2
CASSILAGADEQYF
TGTGCCAGTAGTATCCTAGCGGGGGCTGACGAGCAGTACTTC
>19|TRBJ1-5|once|TRBV23-1|NA
CASSHPYLRGLYSNQPQHF
TGCGCCAGCAGTCACCCCTATCTCAGGGGCCTTTATAGCAATCAGCCCCAGCATTTT
>17|TRBJ2-3|few|TRBV29-1|TRBD2
CSVAPAEAGETTDTQYF
TGCAGCGTTGCCCCAGCTGAAGCGGGGGAAACCACAGATACGCAGTATTTT
>16|TRBJ1-5|NA|TRBV5-8|NA
CASSLSTGFGDQPQHF
TGTGCCAGCAGCCTAAGTACAGGGTTTGGCGATCAGCCCCAGCATTTT
>17|TRBJ2-1|NA|TRBV12-3/TRBV12-4|TRBD1
CASSFLVLGGQINEQFF
TGTGCCAGCAGTTTTTTGGTCCTTGGGGGACAGATCAATGAGCAGTTCTTC
>15|TRBJ1-5|NA|TRBV6-8|TRBD1
CASSPWTGVNQPQHF
TGTGCCAGCAGTCCGTGGACAGGAGTTAATCAGCCCCAGCATTTT
>18|TRBJ2-1|NA|TRBV28|TRBD2
CASSSPDPRSGGAGEQFF
TGTGCCAGCAGTTCCCCCGACCCTAGGAGCGGGGGGGCAGGTGAGCAGTTCTTC
>16|TRBJ1-1|few|TRBV5-1|NA
CASSPMSPGPGGEAFF
TGCGCCAGCAGCCCCATGTCCCCGGGACCTGGAGGTGAAGCTTTCTTT
>12|TRBJ1-5|few|TRBV20-1|NA
CSVKTGDQPQHF
TGCAGTGTTAAGACAGGAGATCAGCCCCAGCATTTT
>17|TRBJ2-5|NA|TRBV4-1|TRBD2
CASSPSRLAGEQETQYF
TGCGCCAGCAGCCCGTCTCGACTAGCGGGGGAGCAAGAGACCCAGTACTTC
>15|TRBJ2-3|NA|TRBV7-6|TRBD1
CASSVTTGFTDTQYF
TGTGCCAGCAGCGTGACGACAGGGTTCACAGATACGCAGTATTTT
>13|TRBJ1-1|NA|TRBV12-3/TRBV12-4|NA
CASSLGGAGEAFF
TGTGCCAGCAGTTTAGGGGGGGCCGGTGAAGCTTTCTTT
>18|TRBJ2-3|few|TRBV7-2|NA
CASSLVGLAPLPTDTQYF
TGTGCCAGCAGCTTAGTGGGGCTAGCCCCCCTCCCCACAGATACGCAGTATTTT
>15|TRBJ2-1|NA|TRBV4-1|NA
CASSLGDLYWNEQFF
TGCGCCAGCAGCCTCGGGGACCTCTATTGGAATGAGCAGTTCTTC